These 19 T cell receptor beta chains came from one sample sequenced in a study of blood T cell repertoires in COVID-19. The method was immunoSEQ multiplex PCR; TCRdb's version includes in-frame clones alone and lacks a portion of them. The table records approximately 280,000 clones, 89% of them present only once. Sequencing was done on a sample of peripheral blood. The origin of the receptors is a woman in her sixties with acute or convalescent COVID-19.

This clone was detected once. The rearrangement uses TRBV28 and TRBJ2-1, with 10 positions matching TRBD1. The CDR3 consists of 14 residues. V shed 2 bases and J 8 bases; nucleotides not matched to a gene: 3. CDR1 and CDR2 (germline): MDHEN, SYDVKM. CDR3: CASSLGTGEDEQFF. DNA of the CDR3: TGTGCCAGCAGTTTAGGGACAGGGGAGGATGAGCAGTTCTTC.

The chain employs TRBV11-3 and TRBJ2-1, with D hard to call. This CDR3 has 12 amino acids. The germline gives CDR1 SGHNT, CDR2 YENEEA. Trimming left V 3 bases short and J 9 bases short, with 9 bases between. CDR3 loop: CASSFDWSEQFF. The CDR3 region has the DNA TGTGCCAGCAGCTTTGACTGGAGTGAGCAGTTCTTC.

V gene TRBV15 combines with J gene TRBJ2-3; D is perhaps TRBD1 (6 bases). The CDR3 spans 18 residues. Trimming removed 3 bases at V and 1 base at J, with 20 bases between. Germline CDR1 and CDR2: LNHNV and YYDKDF (reference sequence). The CDR3 sequence: CATSRGWTGHRGTDTQYF. The CDR3 DNA reads TGTGCCACCAGCAGGGGTTGGACGGGACACAGAGGCACAGATACGCAGTATTTT.

This chain links TRBV14 with TRBJ1-1, with 7 bases that match TRBD1. With V trimmed by 1 base and J by 4 bases, 9 bases remained unmatched. CDR3 size: 16 residues. Germline V gene data show CDR1 as SGHDN and CDR2 as FVKESK. The CDR3 DNA reads as TGTGCCAGCAGCCAAGCTAGGGGGCTTGGCGGCACTGAAGCTTTCTTT. This encodes CASSQARGLGGTEAFF.

This chain connects TRBV28 to TRBJ2-3; D not certain. The CDR3 runs to 17 residues. Germline V gene lookup returns CDR1 MDHEN and CDR2 SYDVKM. V lost 2 bases and J 0 bases, leaving 15 bases between the germline ends. For the CDR3, the DNA is TGTGCCAGCAGTTTAATTACAGTGATACCTAGCACAGATACGCAGTATTTT. It is translated as CASSLITVIPSTDTQYF.

The J gene is TRBJ2-7, the V gene TRBV3-1 (or the pseudogene TRBV3-2); D might be TRBD1 (5 bases). V lost 2 bases and J 5 bases, leaving 13 bases between the germline ends. Germline V gene lookup returns CDR1 LGHDT and CDR2 YNNKEL (reference sequence). CDR3 size: 14 residues. This CDR3 reads CASSQLSGPHEQYF. CDR3 DNA: TGTGCCAGCAGCCAACTGTCAGGGCCTCACGAGCAGTACTTC.

The chain joins TRBV7-9 to TRBJ2-7, with TRBD1 matching 8 bases. With 4 bases clipped from V and 5 bases from J, the junction kept 4 bases outside the gene matches. The CDR3 extends over 13 amino acids. Germline V gene lookup returns CDR1 SEHNR and CDR2 FQNEAQ (reference sequence). CDR3: CASSSDRADEQYF. The CDR3 region has the DNA TGTGCCAGCAGCTCGGACAGGGCGGACGAGCAGTACTTC.

The chain employs TRBV19 and TRBJ1-2, with 7 bases matching TRBD1. The V gene end was trimmed by 3 bases and the J gene end by 8 bases; junction bases not matched to a gene: 15. This CDR3 has 16 residues. CDR1 and CDR2 from the germline V gene are LNHDA and SQIVND (reference sequence). The CDR3 DNA follows: TGTGCCAGTAGTATCCACCCTGGCAGGGGGACCGGCGGCTACACCTTC. The encoded protein is CASSIHPGRGTGGYTF.

This rearrangement joins TRBV3-1 (or the pseudogene TRBV3-2) to TRBJ1-1, with D unclear. CDR1 is LGHDT and CDR2 is YNNKEL in the germline V gene (reference sequence). The CDR3 consists of 14 residues. Trimming took 0 bases from V and 4 from J, leaving 9 bases between them. Written as DNA, the CDR3 is TGTGCCAGCAGCCAAGAGAGGTCGAGCACTGAAGCTTTCTTT. Translation gives CASSQERSSTEAFF.

For the CDR3, the DNA is TGCGCCAGCAGTACCGGACAGGAATGGCCAGATACGCAGTATTTT. The encoded protein is CASSTGQEWPDTQYF. The chain links TRBV5-1 to TRBJ2-3; 7 bases fit TRBD1. With V trimmed by 5 bases and J by 4 bases, 10 bases remained unmatched. Germline V CDR1 and CDR2: SGHRS, YFSETQ. The CDR3 runs 15 residues.

As concerns this clone: The sample contains more than one DNA sequence encoding this CDR3. The chain links TRBV28 to TRBJ2-7; TRBD2 aligns across 11 bases. With V trimmed by 4 bases and J by 2 bases, 4 bases remained unmatched. The CDR3 length is 15 residues. Germline assignment: CDR1 MDHEN and CDR2 SYDVKM. CDR3 in DNA: TGTGCCAGCAGTTCCGGGACTAGCGGTCCCTACGAGCAGTACTTC. Residues: CASSSGTSGPYEQYF.

The chain couples TRBV5-1 to TRBJ2-5, with D possibly matching TRBD2 (7 bases). V gave up 3 bases and J gave up 5 bases, with 14 bases separating them. CDR1 SGHRS and CDR2 YFSETQ come from the germline V gene. The CDR3 consists of 14 residues. The CDR3 is CASSSLGGLETQYF. Written as DNA, the CDR3 is TGCGCCAGCAGCTCACTCGGGGGGCTGGAGACCCAGTACTTC. Full variable domain (rest looked up from reference TRBV5-1 and TRBJ2-5): KAGVTQTPRYLIKTRGQQVTLSCSPISGHRSVSWYQQTPGQGLQFLFEYFSETQRNKGNFPGRFSGRQFSNSRSEMNVSTLELGDSALYLCASSSLGGLETQYFGPGTRLLVL.

The rearrangement uses TRBV28 and TRBJ2-3; 8 bases align to TRBD1. Germline assignment: CDR1 MDHEN and CDR2 SYDVKM. V dropped 5 bases and J dropped 0; count of bases not matched to a gene: 4. This CDR3 region has 15 residues. CDR3 sequence: CASSDDRGSTDTQYF. DNA of the CDR3: TGTGCCAGCAGTGATGACAGGGGTAGCACAGATACGCAGTATTTT. Combining the CDR3 with reference TRBV28 and TRBJ2-3 gives the whole variable domain DVKVTQSSRYLVKRTGEKVFLECVQDMDHENMFWYRQDPGLGLRLIYFSYDVKMKEKGDIPEGYSVSREKKERFSLILESASTNQTSMYLCASSDDRGSTDTQYFGPGTRLTVL.

This chain joins TRBV5-4 and TRBJ1-4, with a weak D call TRBD1 (6 bases). Germline CDR1 SGHNT, CDR2 YYREEE (reference sequence). The ends were cut back, 4 bases at V and 3 bases at J, with 13 bases in the middle. The length of the CDR3 is 15 residues. The CDR3 sequence is CASSPLGGANEKLFF. The CDR3 DNA reads TGTGCCAGCAGCCCTCTTGGGGGCGCTAATGAAAAACTGTTTTTT.

The CDR3 loop is CASSFDGRATDTQYF. The CDR3 DNA is TGTGCCAGCAGCTTTGACGGCAGGGCCACAGATACGCAGTATTTT. The gene calls are TRBV11-2 and TRBJ2-3, with D possibly TRBD1 on 5 matching bases. The ends were cut back, 3 bases at V and 2 bases at J, with 12 bases in the middle. CDR1 is SGHAT and CDR2 is FQNNGV in the germline V gene. CDR3 length: 15 residues.

The CDR3 nucleotides are TGCGCCAGCAGCTCGGGGGGTGAAGCTTTCTTT. Its protein is CASSSGGEAFF. This sequence joins TRBV5-1 and TRBJ1-1; D may be TRBD1 (5 bases). In germline, CDR1 is SGHRS, CDR2 YFSETQ. The CDR3 extends over 11 amino acids. Trimming took 3 bases from V and 7 from J, leaving 7 bases between them.

V and J are TRBV18 and TRBJ1-5; perhaps TRBD1 as D (6 bases). The V end was cut by 2 bases, the J end by 1 base, with 18 bases between. This CDR3 spans 18 amino acids. CDR1 is KGHSH and CDR2 is LQKENI in the germline V gene. The CDR3 loop is CASSPETGLFMSNQPQHF. The CDR3 DNA follows: TGTGCCAGCTCACCAGAGACAGGCCTTTTTATGAGCAATCAGCCCCAGCATTTT. Based on the CDR3 plus reference TRBV18 and TRBJ1-5, the full variable domain is NAGVMQNPRHLVRRRGQEARLRCSPMKGHSHVYWYRQLPEEGLKFMVYLQKENIIDESGMPKERFSAEFPKEGPSILRIQQVVRGDSAAYFCASSPETGLFMSNQPQHFGDGTRLSIL.

The rearrangement joins TRBV4-1 to TRBJ1-6; TRBD1 agrees at 9 bases. V shed 1 base, J shed 10 bases, and the junction held 8 bases outside the gene matches. CDR3 length: 16 amino acids. Germline V gene data show CDR1 as MGHRA and CDR2 as YSYEKL. The CDR3 region has the DNA TGCGCCAGCAGCCAAGCGCCCGGGACAGGGTACTCACCCCTCCACTTT. Translated, it gives CASSQAPGTGYSPLHF.

The chain joins TRBV7-6 to TRBJ2-7; a weak D match, TRBD1 (5 bases). Germline-derived CDR1 and CDR2 are SGHVS and FNYEAQ. This CDR3 contains 14 residues. Trimming cost V 3 bases and J 0 bases, with 9 bases left between them. The CDR3 loop is CASSFGASSYEQYF. The CDR3 bases are TGTGCCAGCAGCTTTGGGGCTTCCTCCTACGAGCAGTACTTC.